This TCR beta chain was sequenced in a study of shared clonotypes between healthy human individuals. Study-wide results and limits: At large depth, rarefaction still showed sorted-subset sequencing to be incomplete.

Using immunoSEQ multiplex PCR, the repertoire was profiled, and TCRdb retains in-frame clones only, with some absent. Of some 2,100,000 clones detected, approximately 94% appear once; the ten largest clones hold 0.1% to 0.15%. For this clone: Its antigen is unidentified. The junction departs from germline at one end; a sequencing error may be responsible.

CDR3 length: 13 amino acids. The germline CDR1 and CDR2 sequences are SSHAT and FNYEAQ (reference sequence). The chain couples TRBV7-7 to TRBJ1-6; D gene ambiguous. The receptor comes from a young man in good health. The sequenced material came from naive CD4+ T cells sorted from blood. Stated subset: CD45RA+ positively selected. Here the CDR3 DNA reads TGTGCTAGCAGCAAGACGGAGGGCGAACCCCTCCACTTT. It codes for CASSKTEGEPLHF.